Listed below are T cell receptor beta chains from one sample, sequenced in a study of post-analysis software for immune sequencing data. TCRdb recomputed calls from the PCR reads with MiXCR, one row per CDR3 protein. Here the sample spans approximately 770,000 distinct CDR3 sequences, roughly 50% being singletons. The source material was blood. The receptors were sampled from a girl aged 5-17 years with multiple sclerosis. Both conserved end residues are part of each CDR3. The D gene is left open where the match is weak. The size field is filled for only some rows; it gives once, few, many or a size class.

D,J,size,V,CDR3,DNA
TRBD2,TRBJ2-7,once,TRBV4-3,CASSQGASGRDEQYF,TGCGCCAGCAGCCAAGGGGCTAGCGGGAGGGACGAGCAGTACTTC
-,TRBJ2-6,-,TRBV7-3,CASSLTSTGSGANVLTF,TGTGCCAGCAGCTTAACCTCGACAGGATCTGGGGCCAACGTCCTGACTTTC
TRBD1,TRBJ2-7,-,TRBV27,CASGEQTGYEQYF,TGTGCCAGCGGGGAACAGACAGGGTACGAGCAGTACTTC
TRBD2,TRBJ2-5,-,TRBV12-3/TRBV12-4,CASSPSLAASEETQYF,TGTGCCAGCAGTCCCTCACTAGCGGCATCTGAAGAGACCCAGTACTTC
TRBD1,TRBJ2-1,few,TRBV12-3/TRBV12-4,CASSFLGTGIRGNEQFF,TGTGCCAGCAGTTTCCTCGGGACAGGGATCCGGGGCAATGAGCAGTTCTTC
TRBD2,TRBJ2-7,-,TRBV20-1,CRARELAETYEQYF,TGCAGGGCTAGAGAGCTAGCGGAAACCTACGAGCAGTACTTC
TRBD2,TRBJ2-5,few,TRBV20-1,CSARTPGGPQTQYF,TGCAGTGCTAGGACCCCGGGAGGGCCGCAGACCCAGTACTTC
TRBD2,TRBJ2-1,few,TRBV5-1,CASSLEGSGRGGYNEQFF,TGCGCCAGCAGCTTGGAGGGTAGCGGGAGGGGAGGCTACAATGAGCAGTTCTTC
-,TRBJ2-3,-,TRBV29-1,CSYAGVTDTQYF,TGCAGTTATGCAGGGGTCACAGATACGCAGTATTTT
-,TRBJ1-5,few,TRBV7-8,CASSLRAQKGGNQPQHF,TGTGCCAGCAGCTTACGGGCACAAAAAGGCGGCAATCAGCCCCAGCATTTT
TRBD1,TRBJ1-2,-,TRBV2,CASGATGGAYYGYTF,TGTGCCAGCGGTGCGACAGGGGGCGCTTACTATGGCTACACCTTC